The clone carrying this T cell receptor (beta chain) appeared many times. The target antigen is unknown. Amplified TCR beta CDR3 regions derived from RNA transcripts. The study used the HTBI primer set for a first-round RT-PCR of the TCR CDR3. Each CDR3 protein is one row after TCRdb ran MiXCR on the multiplex PCR reads. The repertoire includes hundreds of thousands of distinct CDR3 sequences, 20% of them detected once, and around 50% sits in the top ten. This sample was taken from a study of T cells in Graves' hyperthyroidism and ophthalmopathy. Study overall: Peripheral blood samples were taken at initial diagnosis, prior to any treatment. Study-level results: A median around 6.4 months before onset, the model predicted ophthalmopathy. Most thyroid-expanded clonotypes above 0.001 were also found in blood.

Every diagnosis used clinical symptoms, serum thyroxine and TRAb, thyroid ultrasound and orbital computed tomography. This CDR3 contains 15 residues. CDR1 and CDR2 (germline): MNHEY, SVGAGI. V dropped 0 bases and J dropped 7; count of bases not matched to a gene: 5. Sequencing used blood. The gene calls are TRBV6-5 and TRBJ2-1; TRBD2 agrees at 8 bases. This receptor was identified in a middle-aged man with Graves' ophthalmopathy. This chain's CDR3 is CASSYSSGRRNEQFF. The CDR3 region has the DNA TGTGCCAGCAGTTACTCCAGCGGGAGAAGGAATGAGCAGTTCTTC.